This T cell receptor beta chain was recorded in a study of regulatory T cells. Study outcomes and limitations: Hydrophobic residues at CDR3 positions 6 and 7 were enriched in conventional CD4+ T cells of CD3G-deficient patients. Patient repertoires had restricted TRB V-J pairs and skewed V and J usage, most in Tregs.

Amplification used 52 TRBV primers and 13 TRBJ primers. Using immunoSEQ multiplex PCR, the repertoire was profiled, and TCRdb retains in-frame clones only, with some absent. The data show some 38,000 clones, with about 89% seen just once and over 2% held by the top ten. As concerns this clone: The antigen remains unidentified.

Patients, 2 to 39 years old, had expanded memory T-cell proportions. The source is a person aged 18 to 35 with CD3G deficiency. Sequences were obtained from conventional CD4+ T cells sorted from blood.

DNA for the CDR3: TGTGCCAGTAGTAGGGCAAGAGGGAAACTGTTTTTT. Translation gives CASSRARGKLFF. V and J are TRBV19 and TRBJ1-4; D remains ambiguous. The ends were cut back, 4 bases at V and 11 bases at J, with 11 bases in the middle. Germline lookup yields CDR1 LNHDA and CDR2 SQIVND (reference sequence). The CDR3 extends over 12 amino acids.